These 12 T cell receptor beta chains originate from one sample sequenced in a study of CD8 T cells in Susac syndrome. The authors reverse transcribed roughly 0.5 to 1 ug RNA with random hexamers. Using its own MiXCR run on the immunoSEQ multiplex PCR reads, TCRdb lists one record per CDR3 protein. The sample contains about 200,000 distinct CDR3 sequences, 80% to 95% of which appear only once. The sample was CD8+ T cells from PBMCs. The receptors were sampled from a human donor with multiple sclerosis.

This clonotype has only one observation. The rearrangement links TRBV2 to TRBJ2-3, with D tentatively TRBD1 (6 bases). Trimming cost V 3 bases and J 7 bases, with 17 bases left between them. Per germline, CDR1 SNHLY and CDR2 FYNNEI. The CDR3 extends over 15 amino acids. CDR3 sequence: CASSDLVTGYNTQYF. The CDR3 DNA follows: TGTGCCAGCAGTGATCTGGTGACAGGATATAATACGCAGTATTTT.

This clonotype appeared a single time. The chain is built from TRBV7-3 and TRBJ2-3; D is undetermined. From germline, CDR1 is SGHTA and CDR2 FQGTGA. Trimming pared 7 bases from V and 2 bases from J, leaving 4 bases between. The length of the CDR3 is 11 residues. For the CDR3, the DNA is TGTGCCAGCACCCTCACAGATACGCAGTATTTT. This gives the protein CASTLTDTQYF.

The V call is TRBV30, the J call TRBJ2-3, with D hard to call. The CDR3 is 13 amino acids. CDR1 is GTSNPN, CDR2 SVGIG, per germline (reference sequence). Trimming took off 8 bases at V and 2 bases at J, with 14 bases between the two ends. CDR3 nucleotide sequence: TGTGCCGGAGCTCCCTTATCCACAGATACGCAGTATTTT. Amino acid sequence: CAGAPLSTDTQYF.

The chain uses TRBV11-2 and TRBJ1-5, with D maybe TRBD1 (6 bases). Germline CDR1 reads SGHAT; CDR2 reads FQNNGV. This CDR3 contains 15 residues. V gave up 4 bases and J gave up 5 bases, with 15 bases separating them. CDR3 coding DNA: TGTGCCAGCAGCTACAGGGCGGACATCGATCAGCCCCAGCATTTT. It yields the protein CASSYRADIDQPQHF.

The rearrangement uses TRBV28 and TRBJ2-1; D is uncertain. From germline, CDR1 is MDHEN and CDR2 SYDVKM. The CDR3 is made up of 17 amino acids. The germline V and J ends were trimmed by 0 bases and 5 bases, with 17 bases remaining between them. This chain's CDR3 is CASSLWVAGVGDNEQFF. For the CDR3, the DNA is TGTGCCAGCAGTTTATGGGTAGCTGGAGTCGGCGACAATGAGCAGTTCTTC.

The chain has TRBV28 and TRBJ2-5; D is possibly TRBD1 (6 bases). The V gene lost 6 bases and the J gene lost 2 bases, with 16 bases spanning the gap. The CDR3 loop spans 15 amino acids. In germline, CDR1 is MDHEN, CDR2 SYDVKM. CDR3 loop: CASSLRDTLQETQYF. The CDR3 region has the DNA TGTGCCAGCAGCTTAAGGGACACACTACAAGAGACCCAGTACTTC.

The J gene is TRBJ2-7, the V gene TRBV7-8, with 7 bases fitting TRBD1. This CDR3 has 17 residues. With V trimmed by 0 bases and J by 2 bases, 10 bases remained unmatched. The germline V gene encodes CDR1 SGHVS and CDR2 FQNEAQ. CDR3 bases: TGTGCCAGCAGCTTAGCGTATGAGACAGGGCCCCCCTACGAGCAGTACTTC. Its translation is CASSLAYETGPPYEQYF.

This chain links TRBV6-2 or TRBV6-3 with TRBJ2-3; 7 positions agree with TRBD2. Losses at the gene ends were 6 bases for V and 0 bases for J; bases not matched to a gene: 6. Germline values: CDR1 MNHEY, CDR2 SVGEGT. CDR3 length: 15 residues. The DNA for the CDR3 is TGTGCCAGCAGCACACCGGGACTAAGCACAGATACGCAGTATTTT. Its translation: CASSTPGLSTDTQYF.

The chain joins TRBV3-1 to TRBJ1-1; maybe TRBD1 (5 bases). CDR3 length: 15 residues. Germline CDR1 is LGHDT and CDR2 is YNNKEL (reference sequence). Deletions cut 3 bases from V and 4 bases from J, with 15 bases between. CDR3 nucleotide sequence: TGTGCCAGCAGCCAGATGACAGCATCTACCACTGAAGCTTTCTTT. It encodes CASSQMTASTTEAFF. The complete variable domain, with remaining parts taken from reference TRBV3-1 and TRBJ1-1, reads DTAVSQTPKYLVTQMGNDKSIKCEQNLGHDTMYWYKQDSKKFLKIMFSYNNKELIINETVPNRFSPKSPDKAHLNLHINSLELGDSAVYFCASSQMTASTTEAFFGQGTRLTVV.

The V and J genes are TRBV7-8 and TRBJ2-3, with 11 nucleotides matching TRBD2. J gave up 2 bases and V 4 bases, and 5 bases lay outside the gene matches. CDR1 and CDR2 (germline): SGHVS, FQNEAQ. This CDR3 comprises 16 residues. For the CDR3, the DNA is TGTGCCAGCAGCTCCGGGACTAGCGGATCCACAGATACGCAGTATTTT. It codes for CASSSGTSGSTDTQYF.

The chain uses TRBV5-1 and TRBJ2-3, with D tentatively TRBD2 (5 bases). Looked up from germline, CDR1 is SGHRS and CDR2 is YFSETQ. The V end was cut by 0 bases, the J end by 6 bases, with 20 bases between. The CDR3 covers 17 residues. The CDR3 nucleotides read TGCGCCAGCAGCTTGGACCCGACTATAATTGGGGAGGATACGCAGTATTTT. It yields the protein CASSLDPTIIGEDTQYF.

This chain joins TRBV9 and TRBJ2-1, with a tentative D call TRBD1 (7 bases). Trimming pared 7 bases from V and 2 bases from J, leaving 16 bases between. CDR1 is SGDLS and CDR2 is YYNGEE in the germline V gene. CDR3 length: 15 residues. The CDR3 loop reads CASSPGGNTYNEQFF. CDR3 DNA sequence: TGTGCCAGCTCCCCAGGGGGGAACACCTACAATGAGCAGTTCTTC.